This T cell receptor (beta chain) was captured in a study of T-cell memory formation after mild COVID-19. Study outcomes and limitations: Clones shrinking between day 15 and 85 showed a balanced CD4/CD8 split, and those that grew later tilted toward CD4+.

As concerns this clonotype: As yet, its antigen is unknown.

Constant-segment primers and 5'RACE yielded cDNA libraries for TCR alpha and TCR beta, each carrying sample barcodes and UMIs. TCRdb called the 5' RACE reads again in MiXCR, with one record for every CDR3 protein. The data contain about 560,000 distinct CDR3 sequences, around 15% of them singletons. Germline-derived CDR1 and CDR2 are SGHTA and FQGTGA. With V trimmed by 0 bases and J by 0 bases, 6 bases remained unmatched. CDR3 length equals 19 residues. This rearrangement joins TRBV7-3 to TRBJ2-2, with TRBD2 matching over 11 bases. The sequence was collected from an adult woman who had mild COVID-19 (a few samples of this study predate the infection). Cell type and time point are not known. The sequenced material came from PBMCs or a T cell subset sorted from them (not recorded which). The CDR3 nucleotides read TGTGCCAGCAGCTTAACTCTGTCTAGCGGGGGGCCGAACACCGGGGAGCTGTTTTTT. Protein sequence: CASSLTLSSGGPNTGELFF.